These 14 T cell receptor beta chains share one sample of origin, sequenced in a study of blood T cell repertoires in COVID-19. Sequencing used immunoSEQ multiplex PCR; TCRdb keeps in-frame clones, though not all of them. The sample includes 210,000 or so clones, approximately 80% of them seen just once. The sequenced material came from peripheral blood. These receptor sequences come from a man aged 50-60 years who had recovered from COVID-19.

The CDR3 DNA reads TGTGCCAGTAGTAAGGACAGGGAAAATGAGCAGTTCTTC. Translation gives CASSKDRENEQFF. V gene TRBV19 combines with J gene TRBJ2-1, with TRBD1 identical over 8 bases. V trimming: 4 bases; J trimming: 7 bases; junction bases outside the gene matches: 3. The germline V gene encodes CDR1 LNHDA and CDR2 SQIVND (reference sequence). CDR3 length: 13 residues.

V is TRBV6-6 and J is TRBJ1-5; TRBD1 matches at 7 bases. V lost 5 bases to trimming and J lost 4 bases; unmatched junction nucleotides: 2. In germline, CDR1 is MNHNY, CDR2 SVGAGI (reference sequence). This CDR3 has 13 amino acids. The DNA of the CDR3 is TGTGCCAGCAGTAACAGGGGTAATCAGCCCCAGCATTTT. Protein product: CASSNRGNQPQHF.

In DNA form, the CDR3 reads TGTGCCAGCAGCCCTGGGACTAGCGGGATCACCGGGGAGCTGTTTTTT. Encoded protein: CASSPGTSGITGELFF. The rearrangement links TRBV5-8 to TRBJ2-2, with 13 bases fitting TRBD2. The CDR3 has 16 amino acids. V gave up 4 bases and J gave up 4 bases; unmatched junction bases: 4. Germline lookup yields CDR1 SGHTS and CDR2 YDEGEE.

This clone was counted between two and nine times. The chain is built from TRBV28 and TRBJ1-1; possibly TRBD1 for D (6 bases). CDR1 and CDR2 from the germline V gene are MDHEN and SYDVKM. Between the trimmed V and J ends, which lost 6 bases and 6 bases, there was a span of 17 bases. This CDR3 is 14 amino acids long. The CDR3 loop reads CASRLLRQVAEAFF. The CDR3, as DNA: TGTGCCAGCAGATTACTTCGACAGGTCGCTGAAGCTTTCTTT.

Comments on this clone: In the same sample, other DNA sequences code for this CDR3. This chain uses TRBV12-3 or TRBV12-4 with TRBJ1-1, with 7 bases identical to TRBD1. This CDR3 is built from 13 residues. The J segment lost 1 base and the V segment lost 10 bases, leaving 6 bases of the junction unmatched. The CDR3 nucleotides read TGTGCCATCCAGGACAGGCCGAACACTGAAGCTTTCTTT. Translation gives CAIQDRPNTEAFF.

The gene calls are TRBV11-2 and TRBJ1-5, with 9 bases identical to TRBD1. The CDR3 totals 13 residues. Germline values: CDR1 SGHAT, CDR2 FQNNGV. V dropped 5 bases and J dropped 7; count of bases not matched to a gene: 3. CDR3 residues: CASSQDRGQPQHF. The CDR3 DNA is TGTGCCAGCAGCCAAGACAGGGGGCAGCCCCAGCATTTT.

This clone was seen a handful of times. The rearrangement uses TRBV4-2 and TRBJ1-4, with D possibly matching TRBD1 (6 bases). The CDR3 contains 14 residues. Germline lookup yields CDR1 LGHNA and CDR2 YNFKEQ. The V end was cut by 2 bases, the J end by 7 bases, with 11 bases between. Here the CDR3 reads CASSQQGIGEKLFF. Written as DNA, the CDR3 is TGTGCCAGCAGCCAACAGGGGATCGGTGAAAAACTGTTTTTT.

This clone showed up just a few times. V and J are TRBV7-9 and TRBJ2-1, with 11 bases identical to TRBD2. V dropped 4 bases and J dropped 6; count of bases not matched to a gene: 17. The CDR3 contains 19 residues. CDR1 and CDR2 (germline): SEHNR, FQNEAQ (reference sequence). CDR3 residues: CASSSGGGHGLAGINEQFF. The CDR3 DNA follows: TGTGCCAGCAGCTCCGGGGGGGGACACGGACTAGCGGGTATCAATGAGCAGTTCTTC.

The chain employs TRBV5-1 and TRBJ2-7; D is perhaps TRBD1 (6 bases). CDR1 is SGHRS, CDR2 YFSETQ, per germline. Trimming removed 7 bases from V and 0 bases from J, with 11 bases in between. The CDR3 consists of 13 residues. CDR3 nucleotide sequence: TGCGCCAGCCGGGACACCAGCTCCTACGAGCAGTACTTC. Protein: CASRDTSSYEQYF. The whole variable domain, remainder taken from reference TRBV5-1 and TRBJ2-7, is KAGVTQTPRYLIKTRGQQVTLSCSPISGHRSVSWYQQTPGQGLQFLFEYFSETQRNKGNFPGRFSGRQFSNSRSEMNVSTLELGDSALYLCASRDTSSYEQYFGPGTRLTVT.

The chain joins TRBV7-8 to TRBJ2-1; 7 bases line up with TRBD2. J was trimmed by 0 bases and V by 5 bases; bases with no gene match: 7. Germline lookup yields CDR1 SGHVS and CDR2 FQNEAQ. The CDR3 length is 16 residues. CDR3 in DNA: TGTGCCAGCAGCCAAGATCCTAGCGGCTCCTACAATGAGCAGTTCTTC. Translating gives CASSQDPSGSYNEQFF.

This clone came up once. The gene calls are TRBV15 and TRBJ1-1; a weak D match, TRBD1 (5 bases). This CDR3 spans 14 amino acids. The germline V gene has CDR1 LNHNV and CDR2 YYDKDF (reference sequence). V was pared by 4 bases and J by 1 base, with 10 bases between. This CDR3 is CATSKGRENTEAFF. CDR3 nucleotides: TGTGCCACCAGCAAGGGCAGGGAGAACACTGAAGCTTTCTTT.

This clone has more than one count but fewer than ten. This CDR3 is CASSPGTDYGYTF. Written as DNA, the CDR3 is TGTGCCAGCAGCCCGGGAACCGACTATGGCTACACCTTC. The chain recombines TRBV7-9 with TRBJ1-2; D call uncertain. CDR3 size: 13 residues. V was trimmed by 5 bases and J by 3 bases, leaving 10 bases between them. In germline, CDR1 is SEHNR, CDR2 FQNEAQ (reference sequence).

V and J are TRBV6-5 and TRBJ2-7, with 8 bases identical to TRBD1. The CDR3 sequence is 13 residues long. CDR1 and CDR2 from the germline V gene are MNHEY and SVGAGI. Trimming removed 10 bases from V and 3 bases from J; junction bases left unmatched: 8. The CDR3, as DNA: TGTGCCACCACGCAGGGGGCTGTCTACGAGCAGTACTTC. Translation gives CATTQGAVYEQYF.

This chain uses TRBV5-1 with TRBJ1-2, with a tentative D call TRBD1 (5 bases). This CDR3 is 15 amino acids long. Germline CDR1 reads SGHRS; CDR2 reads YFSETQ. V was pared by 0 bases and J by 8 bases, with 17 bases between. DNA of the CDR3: TGCGCCAGCAGCTTGGGCAGGCAGGGTTCGTGGGGCTACACCTTC. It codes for CASSLGRQGSWGYTF. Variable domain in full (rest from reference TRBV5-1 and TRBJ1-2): KAGVTQTPRYLIKTRGQQVTLSCSPISGHRSVSWYQQTPGQGLQFLFEYFSETQRNKGNFPGRFSGRQFSNSRSEMNVSTLELGDSALYLCASSLGRQGSWGYTFGSGTRLTVV.